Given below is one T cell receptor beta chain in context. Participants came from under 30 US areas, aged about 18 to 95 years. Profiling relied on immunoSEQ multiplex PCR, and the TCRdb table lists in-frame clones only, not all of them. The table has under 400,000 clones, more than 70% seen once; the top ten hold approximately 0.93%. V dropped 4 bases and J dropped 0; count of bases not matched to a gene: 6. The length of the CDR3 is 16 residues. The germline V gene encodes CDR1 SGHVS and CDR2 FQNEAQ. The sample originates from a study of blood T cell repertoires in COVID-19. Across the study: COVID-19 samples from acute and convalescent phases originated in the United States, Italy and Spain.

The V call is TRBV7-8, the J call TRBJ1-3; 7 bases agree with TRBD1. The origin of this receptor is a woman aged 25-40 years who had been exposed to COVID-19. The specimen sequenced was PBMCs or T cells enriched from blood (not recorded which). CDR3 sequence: CASSSGQAGSGNTIYF. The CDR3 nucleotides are TGTGCCAGCAGCTCAGGACAGGCCGGCTCTGGAAACACCATATATTTT.